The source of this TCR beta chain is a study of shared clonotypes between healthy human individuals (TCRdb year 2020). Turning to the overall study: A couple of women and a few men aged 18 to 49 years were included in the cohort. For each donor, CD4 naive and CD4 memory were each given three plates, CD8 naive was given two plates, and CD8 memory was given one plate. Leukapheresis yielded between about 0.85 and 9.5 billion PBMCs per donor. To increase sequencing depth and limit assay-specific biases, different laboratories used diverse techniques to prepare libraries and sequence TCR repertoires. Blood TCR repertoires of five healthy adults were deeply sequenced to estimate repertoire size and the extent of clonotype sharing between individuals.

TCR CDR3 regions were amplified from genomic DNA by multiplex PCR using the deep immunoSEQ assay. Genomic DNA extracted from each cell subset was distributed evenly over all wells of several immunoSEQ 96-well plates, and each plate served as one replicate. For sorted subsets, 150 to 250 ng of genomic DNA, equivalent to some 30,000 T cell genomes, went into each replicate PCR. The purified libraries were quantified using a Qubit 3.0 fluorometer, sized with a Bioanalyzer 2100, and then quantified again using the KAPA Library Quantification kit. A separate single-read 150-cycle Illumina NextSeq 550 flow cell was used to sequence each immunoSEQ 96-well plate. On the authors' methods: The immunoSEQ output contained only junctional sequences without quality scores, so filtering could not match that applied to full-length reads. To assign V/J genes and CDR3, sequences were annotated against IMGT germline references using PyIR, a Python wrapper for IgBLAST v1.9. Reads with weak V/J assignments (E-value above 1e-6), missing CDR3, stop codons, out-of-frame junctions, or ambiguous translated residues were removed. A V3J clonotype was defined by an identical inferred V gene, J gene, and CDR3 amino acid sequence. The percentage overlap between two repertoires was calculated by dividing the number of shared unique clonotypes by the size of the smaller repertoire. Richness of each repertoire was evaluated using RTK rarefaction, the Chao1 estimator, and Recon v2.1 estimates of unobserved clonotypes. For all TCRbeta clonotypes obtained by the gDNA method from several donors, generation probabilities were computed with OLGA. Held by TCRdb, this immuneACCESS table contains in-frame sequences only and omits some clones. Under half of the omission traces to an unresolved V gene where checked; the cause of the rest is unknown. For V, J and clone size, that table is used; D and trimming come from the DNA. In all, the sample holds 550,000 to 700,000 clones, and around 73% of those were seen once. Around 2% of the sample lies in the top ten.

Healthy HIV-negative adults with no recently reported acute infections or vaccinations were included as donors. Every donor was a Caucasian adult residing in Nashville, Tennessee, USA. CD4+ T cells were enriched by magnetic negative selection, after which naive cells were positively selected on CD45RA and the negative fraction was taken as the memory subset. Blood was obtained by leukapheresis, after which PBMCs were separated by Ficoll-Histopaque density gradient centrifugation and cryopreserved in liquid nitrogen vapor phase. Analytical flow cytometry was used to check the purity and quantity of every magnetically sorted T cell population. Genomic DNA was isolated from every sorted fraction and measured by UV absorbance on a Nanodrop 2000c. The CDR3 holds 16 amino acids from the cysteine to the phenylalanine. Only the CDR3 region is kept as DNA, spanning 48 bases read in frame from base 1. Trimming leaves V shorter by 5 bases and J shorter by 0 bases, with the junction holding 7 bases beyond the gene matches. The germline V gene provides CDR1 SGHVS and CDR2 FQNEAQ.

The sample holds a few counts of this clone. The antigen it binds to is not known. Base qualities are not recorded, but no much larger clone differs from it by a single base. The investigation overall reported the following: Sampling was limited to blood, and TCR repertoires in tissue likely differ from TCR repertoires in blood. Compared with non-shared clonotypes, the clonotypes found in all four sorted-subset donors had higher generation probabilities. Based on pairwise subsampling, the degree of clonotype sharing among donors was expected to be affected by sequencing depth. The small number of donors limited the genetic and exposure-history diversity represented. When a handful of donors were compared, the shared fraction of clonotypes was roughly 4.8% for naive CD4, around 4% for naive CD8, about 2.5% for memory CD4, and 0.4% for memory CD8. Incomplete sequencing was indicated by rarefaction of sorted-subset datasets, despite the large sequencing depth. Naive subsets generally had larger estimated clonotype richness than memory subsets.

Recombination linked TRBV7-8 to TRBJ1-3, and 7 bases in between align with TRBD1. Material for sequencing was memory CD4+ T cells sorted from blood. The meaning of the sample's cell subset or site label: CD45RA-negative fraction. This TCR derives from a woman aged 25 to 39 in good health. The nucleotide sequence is TGTGCCAGCAGCCTAGACAGGGTCTTCTCTGGAAACACCATATATTTT. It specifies CASSLDRVFSGNTIYF.